Below are 27 T cell receptor beta chains sequenced from a single sample in a study of blood T cell repertoires in COVID-19. This table comes from immunoSEQ multiplex PCR, and its TCRdb copy is limited to in-frame clones, with some not included. The table has approximately 240,000 clones, about 88% seen once. Material for sequencing was peripheral blood. The receptors were sampled from a woman aged 40 to 55 who had recovered from COVID-19.

There are a few counts of this clone. The gene calls are TRBV6-5 and TRBJ1-6, with 8 bases identical to TRBD1. The CDR3 length is 15 residues. CDR1 is MNHEY, CDR2 SVGAGI, per germline. Trimming took 4 bases from V and 9 from J; bases not matched to a gene: 8. CDR3 loop: CASSSGTGTFSPLHF. CDR3 sequence (DNA): TGTGCCAGCAGTTCGGGGACAGGAACTTTTTCACCCCTCCACTTT.

This chain joins TRBV6-4 and TRBJ1-1; 10 nucleotides line up with TRBD1. V trimming: 5 bases; J trimming: 5 bases; junction bases outside the gene matches: 5. CDR3 length equals 14 residues. Germline values: CDR1 MRHNA, CDR2 SNTAGT. The CDR3 reads CASSPDRGLTEAFF. CDR3 bases: TGTGCCAGCAGTCCTGACAGGGGGCTGACTGAAGCTTTCTTT.

As to this clone: The identical CDR3 is also encoded by other nucleotide sequences in the sample. The rearrangement joins TRBV5-1 to TRBJ2-5, with 12 bases that match TRBD2. V dropped 0 bases and J dropped 3; count of bases not matched to a gene: 3. The CDR3 covers 16 residues. Germline CDR1 reads SGHRS; CDR2 reads YFSETQ. CDR3 nucleotide sequence: TGCGCCAGCAGCTTGGGACTAGCGGGGGCCAAAGAGACCCAGTACTTC. It yields the protein CASSLGLAGAKETQYF.

CDR3 nucleotide sequence: TGTGCCAGAAGCTTATGGTGCAGAAACTATGGCTACACCTTC. It encodes CARSLWCRNYGYTF. The chain recombines TRBV7-5 with TRBJ1-2; the DNA was not compared with TRBD1, the D call given in the table. TRBV7-5 is recorded as a pseudogene. This CDR3 has 14 amino acids.

The chain is built from TRBV5-4 and TRBJ2-7; TRBD1 is a possible D gene (6 bases). Germline V gives CDR1 SGHNT, CDR2 YYREEE (reference sequence). This CDR3 spans 14 amino acids. Trimming took off 4 bases at V and 0 bases at J, with 11 bases between the two ends. CDR3 loop: CASSIPGHSYEQYF. CDR3 coding DNA: TGTGCCAGCAGCATTCCGGGACACTCCTACGAGCAGTACTTC.

The V and J genes are TRBV30 and TRBJ1-6; 7 bases match TRBD1. V lost 3 bases to trimming and J lost 7 bases; unmatched junction nucleotides: 12. Germline CDR1 is GTSNPN and CDR2 is SVGIG (reference sequence). The CDR3 loop spans 16 amino acids. The CDR3 DNA is TGTGCCTGGAGCGAGAAAGGGGGACAGCGGAATTCACCCCTCCACTTT. Protein product: CAWSEKGGQRNSPLHF.

The CDR3 coding sequence is TGTGCCAGTACCTCACCGGGACTGAACACAGATACGCAGTATTTT. Protein product: CASTSPGLNTDTQYF. J is TRBJ2-3 and V is TRBV19; maybe TRBD2 (6 bases). This CDR3 contains 15 residues. Germline assignment: CDR1 LNHDA and CDR2 SQIVND (reference sequence). The germline V and J ends were trimmed by 7 bases and 2 bases, with 16 bases remaining between them. The complete variable domain, with remaining parts taken from reference TRBV19 and TRBJ2-3, reads DGGITQSPKYLFRKEGQNVTLSCEQNLNHDAMYWYRQDPGQGLRLIYYSQIVNDFQKGDIAEGYSVSREKKESFPLTVTSAQKNPTAFYLCASTSPGLNTDTQYFGPGTRLTVL.

This chain links TRBV15 with TRBJ2-5; 11 bases fit TRBD1. Trimming at V came to 5 bases and at J to 7 bases, leaving 9 bases not matched to a gene. Per germline, CDR1 LNHNV and CDR2 YYDKDF (reference sequence). This CDR3 region has 15 residues. The CDR3 sequence is CATSGRTGGDGTQYF. DNA of the CDR3: TGTGCCACCAGCGGAAGGACAGGGGGCGATGGGACCCAGTACTTC.

The chain employs TRBV28 and TRBJ2-3; maybe TRBD1 (6 bases). V lost 8 bases, J lost 0 bases, and 15 bases lay in between. CDR3 length: 15 amino acids. CDR1 and CDR2 (germline): MDHEN, SYDVKM. Written as DNA, the CDR3 is TGTGCCAGCGGGAAGACAGGACCTAGCACAGATACGCAGTATTTT. Its translation is CASGKTGPSTDTQYF.

This chain uses TRBV19 with TRBJ1-5, with TRBD1 matching over 8 bases. This CDR3 is 15 amino acids long. CDR1 and CDR2 from the germline V gene are LNHDA and SQIVND (reference sequence). With V trimmed by 4 bases and J by 1 base, 3 bases remained unmatched. CDR3 DNA sequence: TGTGCCAGTAGTACAGGGGGCATCAGCAATCAGCCCCAGCATTTT. Encoded protein: CASSTGGISNQPQHF.

V gene TRBV19 combines with J gene TRBJ2-5, with no clear D. There are 15 residues in the CDR3. The V end was cut by 5 bases, the J end by 3 bases, with 16 bases between. Germline V gene lookup returns CDR1 LNHDA and CDR2 SQIVND (reference sequence). The CDR3 loop is CASSPWSGRKETQYF. The CDR3 DNA reads TGTGCCAGTAGTCCCTGGTCGGGTAGGAAAGAGACCCAGTACTTC.

The chain is built from TRBV28 and TRBJ2-1; 7 positions agree with TRBD2. The CDR3 has 16 amino acids. Per germline, CDR1 MDHEN and CDR2 SYDVKM. With V trimmed by 8 bases and J by 1 base, 11 bases remained unmatched. CDR3 in DNA: TGTGCCAGCGGGGTGGGAGGGAGGTGGTCCTACAATGAGCAGTTCTTC. Its translation: CASGVGGRWSYNEQFF.

The chain is built from TRBV30 and TRBJ2-7; TRBD2 aligns across 9 bases. Germline values: CDR1 GTSNPN, CDR2 SVGIG (reference sequence). CDR3 length: 16 residues. The junction had 7 bases not matched to a gene; V was cut back by 0 bases and J by 1 base. CDR3 amino acids: CAWSVRAGGASYEQYF. The CDR3 region has the DNA TGTGCCTGGAGTGTACGAGCGGGGGGTGCGTCCTACGAGCAGTACTTC.

V is TRBV20-1 and J is TRBJ1-5, with a weak D call TRBD1 (5 bases). In germline, CDR1 is DFQATT, CDR2 SNEGSKA (reference sequence). Trimming removed 3 bases from V and 2 bases from J, with 11 bases in between. The CDR3 consists of 14 residues. The CDR3 loop reads CSASTGGGNQPQHF. The CDR3 region has the DNA TGCAGTGCTAGTACAGGCGGTGGCAATCAGCCCCAGCATTTT.

This clone was detected only once. This chain connects TRBV10-1 to TRBJ1-1; D is uncertain. CDR3 size: 17 residues. The V and J ends lost 11 bases and 0 bases respectively, with 25 bases between them. From germline, CDR1 is WNHNN and CDR2 SYGVQD (reference sequence). DNA for the CDR3: TGCGCCGGGAGGCCCGCCGGGCCAGCCCCCCTGAACACTGAAGCTTTCTTT. Translating it yields CAGRPAGPAPLNTEAFF.

This clone was seen only a few times. The chain uses TRBV10-3 and TRBJ1-1; D possibly corresponds to TRBD1 (6 bases). CDR3 length equals 15 residues. Trimming pared 4 bases from V and 1 base from J, leaving 13 bases between. CDR1 and CDR2 (germline): ENHRY, SYGVKD. DNA of the CDR3: TGTGCCATCAGTGGAACAGGGACCTGGAACACTGAAGCTTTCTTT. Amino acids: CAISGTGTWNTEAFF.

The chain employs TRBV7-6 and TRBJ2-7; perhaps TRBD2 as D (6 bases). This CDR3 spans 15 amino acids. V gave up 1 base and J gave up 3 bases, with 13 bases separating them. Per germline, CDR1 SGHVS and CDR2 FNYEAQ. The CDR3 spells CASSLEEGSFYEQYF. CDR3 in DNA: TGTGCCAGCAGCTTAGAGGAGGGGTCTTTCTACGAGCAGTACTTC.

The V call is TRBV7-2, the J call TRBJ2-7; TRBD2 is a possible D gene (5 bases). Germline V gene lookup returns CDR1 SGHTA and CDR2 FQGNSA. The CDR3 runs 16 residues. Trimming removed 3 bases at V and 2 bases at J, with 17 bases between. The CDR3 here is CASSFGLPPPPYEQYF. The CDR3 region has the DNA TGTGCCAGCAGCTTTGGACTCCCACCTCCTCCCTACGAGCAGTACTTC.

The CDR3 here is CASSVDRVFGEKLFF. The DNA for the CDR3 is TGTGCCAGTAGTGTGGACAGGGTTTTTGGTGAAAAACTGTTTTTT. The chain is built from TRBV19 and TRBJ1-4, with 8 bases that match TRBD1. The trim removed 5 bases at V and 7 bases at J, leaving 9 bases unmatched. Germline loops: CDR1 LNHDA, CDR2 SQIVND (reference sequence). The CDR3 length is 15 residues.

V usage is TRBV5-4 and J usage is TRBJ1-2; 8 bases align to TRBD1. J was trimmed by 5 bases and V by 2 bases; bases with no gene match: 11. The CDR3 totals 16 residues. The germline V gene has CDR1 SGHNT and CDR2 YYREEE (reference sequence). For the CDR3, the DNA is TGTGCCAGCAGCTTTGGCAGGGGGCAAGGTCGGTATGGCTACACCTTC. Translation gives CASSFGRGQGRYGYTF.

The V and J genes are TRBV3-1 (or the pseudogene TRBV3-2) and TRBJ2-2; the D gene is possibly TRBD1 (5 bases). This CDR3 is built from 15 residues. Germline V gene data show CDR1 as LGHDT and CDR2 as YNNKEL (reference sequence). Trimming cost V 3 bases and J 5 bases, with 13 bases left between them. The CDR3 loop is CASSQSGLRTGELFF. The CDR3 DNA is TGTGCCAGCAGCCAGTCAGGGTTGAGGACCGGGGAGCTGTTTTTT.

The V and J genes are TRBV24-1 and TRBJ2-1; 8 nucleotides line up with TRBD2. This CDR3 has 15 residues. The germline gives CDR1 KGHDR, CDR2 SFDVKD. Unmatched junction bases numbered 7, after V lost 4 bases and J lost 6 bases. CDR3 bases: TGTGCCACCAGTGAAAGACGGACTAGCATCAATGAGCAGTTCTTC. As protein: CATSERRTSINEQFF.

The chain employs TRBV29-1 and TRBJ2-1; D is undetermined. V lost 0 bases and J 9 bases, leaving 12 bases between the germline ends. Germline CDR1 reads SQVTM; CDR2 reads ANQGSEA. CDR3 length: 13 amino acids. The chain's CDR3 is CSVEDPGYREQFF. CDR3 in DNA: TGCAGCGTTGAAGATCCCGGGTATCGTGAGCAGTTCTTC.

This chain uses TRBV18 with TRBJ2-6, with D perhaps matching TRBD2 (5 bases). CDR1 and CDR2 (germline): KGHSH, LQKENI. V was pared by 2 bases and J by 10 bases, with 9 bases between. CDR3 length equals 13 residues. CDR3 coding DNA: TGTGCCAGCTCACCAGGACCGGGAAACGTCCTGACTTTC. Encoded protein: CASSPGPGNVLTF. The full variable domain, in which reference TRBV18 and TRBJ2-6 provide the parts outside the CDR3, is NAGVMQNPRHLVRRRGQEARLRCSPMKGHSHVYWYRQLPEEGLKFMVYLQKENIIDESGMPKERFSAEFPKEGPSILRIQQVVRGDSAAYFCASSPGPGNVLTFGAGSRLTVL.

This chain links TRBV30 with TRBJ1-1, with 9 bases that match TRBD1. Trimming at V came to 8 bases and at J to 1 base, leaving 5 bases not matched to a gene. The CDR3 loop spans 13 amino acids. The germline gives CDR1 GTSNPN, CDR2 SVGIG (reference sequence). Written as DNA, the CDR3 is TGTGCCGGCCACAGGGGGCAGAACACTGAAGCTTTCTTT. It encodes CAGHRGQNTEAFF.

The rearrangement links TRBV11-2 to TRBJ1-2; maybe TRBD1 (5 bases). The CDR3 covers 19 residues. Germline loops: CDR1 SGHAT, CDR2 FQNNGV. The V gene lost 5 bases and the J gene lost 4 bases, with 29 bases spanning the gap. The chain's CDR3 is CASSLWSPGLLDGGYGYTF. In DNA, the CDR3 is TGTGCCAGCAGCCTCTGGTCACCGGGACTCCTGGATGGGGGCTATGGCTACACCTTC.

J is TRBJ2-1 and V is TRBV19; no clear D. The V and J ends lost 2 bases and 5 bases respectively, with 4 bases between them. Per germline, CDR1 LNHDA and CDR2 SQIVND (reference sequence). The CDR3 sequence is 12 residues long. This CDR3 reads CASSITDNEQFF. Here the CDR3 DNA reads TGTGCCAGTAGTATAACTGACAATGAGCAGTTCTTC.